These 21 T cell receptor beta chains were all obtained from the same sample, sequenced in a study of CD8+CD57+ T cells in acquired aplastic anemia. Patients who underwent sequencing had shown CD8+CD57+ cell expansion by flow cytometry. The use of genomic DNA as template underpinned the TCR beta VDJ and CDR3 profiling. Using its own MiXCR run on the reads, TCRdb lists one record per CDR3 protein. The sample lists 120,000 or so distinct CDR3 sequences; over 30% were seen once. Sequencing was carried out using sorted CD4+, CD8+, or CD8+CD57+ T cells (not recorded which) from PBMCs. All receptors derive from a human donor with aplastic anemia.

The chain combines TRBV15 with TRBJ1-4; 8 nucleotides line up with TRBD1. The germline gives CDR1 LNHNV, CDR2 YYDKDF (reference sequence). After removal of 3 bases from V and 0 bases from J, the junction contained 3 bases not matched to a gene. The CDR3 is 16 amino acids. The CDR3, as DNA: TGTGCCACCAGCAGCAACAGGGGGGCAACTAATGAAAAACTGTTTTTT. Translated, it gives CATSSNRGATNEKLFF.

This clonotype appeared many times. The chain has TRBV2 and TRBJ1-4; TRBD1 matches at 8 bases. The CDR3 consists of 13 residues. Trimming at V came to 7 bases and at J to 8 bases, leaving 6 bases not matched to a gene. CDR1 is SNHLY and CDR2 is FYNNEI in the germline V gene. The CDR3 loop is CASNQGAVEKLFF. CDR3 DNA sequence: TGTGCCAGCAACCAGGGGGCGGTCGAAAAACTGTTTTTT.

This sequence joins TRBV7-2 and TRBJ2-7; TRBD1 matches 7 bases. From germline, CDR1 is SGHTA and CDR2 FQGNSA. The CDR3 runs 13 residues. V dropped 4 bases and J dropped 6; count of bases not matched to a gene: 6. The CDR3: CASSSRDRSEQYF. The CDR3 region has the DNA TGTGCCAGCAGCTCCCGGGACAGATCCGAGCAGTACTTC.

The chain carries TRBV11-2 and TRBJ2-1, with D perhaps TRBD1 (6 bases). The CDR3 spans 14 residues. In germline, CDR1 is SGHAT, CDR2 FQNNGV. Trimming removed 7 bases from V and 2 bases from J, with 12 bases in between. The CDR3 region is CASNGQTTYNEQFF. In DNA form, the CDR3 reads TGTGCCAGCAATGGACAGACCACCTACAATGAGCAGTTCTTC.

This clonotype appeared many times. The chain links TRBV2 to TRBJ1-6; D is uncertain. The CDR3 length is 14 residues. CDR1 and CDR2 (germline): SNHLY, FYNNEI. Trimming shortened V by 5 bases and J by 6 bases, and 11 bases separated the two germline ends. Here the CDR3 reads CASSSPRANSPLHF. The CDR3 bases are TGTGCCAGCAGTTCGCCTCGGGCTAATTCACCCCTCCACTTT.

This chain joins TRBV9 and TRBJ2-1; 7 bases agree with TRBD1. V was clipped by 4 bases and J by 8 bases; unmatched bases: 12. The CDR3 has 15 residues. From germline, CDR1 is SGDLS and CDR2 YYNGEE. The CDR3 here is CASSPERGHVDEQFF. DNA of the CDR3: TGTGCCAGCAGCCCTGAGAGGGGGCACGTCGATGAGCAGTTCTTC.

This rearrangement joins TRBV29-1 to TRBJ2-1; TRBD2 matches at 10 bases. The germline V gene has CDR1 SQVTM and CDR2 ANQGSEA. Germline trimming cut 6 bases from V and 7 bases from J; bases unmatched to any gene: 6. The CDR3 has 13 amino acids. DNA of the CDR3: TGCAGCGTAGTGAGCGGGGGGGGTAATGAGCAGTTCTTC. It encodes CSVVSGGGNEQFF.

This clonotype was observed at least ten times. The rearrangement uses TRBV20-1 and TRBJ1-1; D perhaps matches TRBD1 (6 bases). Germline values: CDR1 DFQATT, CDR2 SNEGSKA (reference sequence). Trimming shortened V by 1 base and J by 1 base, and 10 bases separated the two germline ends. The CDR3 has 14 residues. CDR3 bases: TGCAGTGCTAGAGTGTGGGGGCGGAACACTGAAGCTTTCTTT. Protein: CSARVWGRNTEAFF.

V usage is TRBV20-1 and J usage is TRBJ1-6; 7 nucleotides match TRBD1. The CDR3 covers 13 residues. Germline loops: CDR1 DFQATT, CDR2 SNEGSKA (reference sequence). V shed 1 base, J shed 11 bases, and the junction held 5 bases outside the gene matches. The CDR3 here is CSARAETGPPLHF. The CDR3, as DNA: TGCAGTGCTAGAGCGGAGACAGGGCCACCCCTCCACTTT.

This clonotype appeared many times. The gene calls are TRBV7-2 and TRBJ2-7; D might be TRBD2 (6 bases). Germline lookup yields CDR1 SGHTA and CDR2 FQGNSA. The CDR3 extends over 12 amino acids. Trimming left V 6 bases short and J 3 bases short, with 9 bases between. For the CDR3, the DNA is TGTGCCAGCAGTCCCGGGGGCTACGAGCAGTACTTC. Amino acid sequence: CASSPGGYEQYF.

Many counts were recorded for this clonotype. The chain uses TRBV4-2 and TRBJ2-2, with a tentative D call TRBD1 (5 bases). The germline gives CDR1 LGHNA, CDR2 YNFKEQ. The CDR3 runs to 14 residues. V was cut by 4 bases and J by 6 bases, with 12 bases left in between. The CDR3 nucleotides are TGTGCCAGCAGCCGGCAGGGCGATCCCGGGGAGCTGTTTTTT. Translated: CASSRQGDPGELFF.

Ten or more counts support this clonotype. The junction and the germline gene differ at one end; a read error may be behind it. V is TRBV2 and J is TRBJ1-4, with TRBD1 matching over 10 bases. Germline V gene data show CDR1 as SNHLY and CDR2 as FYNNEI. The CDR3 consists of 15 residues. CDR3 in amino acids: CASSQGQGTNKKLFF. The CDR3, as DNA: TGTGCCAGCAGCCAGGGACAGGGGACTAATAAAAAACTGTTTTTT.

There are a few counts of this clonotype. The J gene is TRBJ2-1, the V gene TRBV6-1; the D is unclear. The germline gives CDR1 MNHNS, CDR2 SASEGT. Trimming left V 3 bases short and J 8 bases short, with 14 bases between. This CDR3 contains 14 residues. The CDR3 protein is CASSDRLQVDEQFF. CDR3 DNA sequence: TGTGCCAGCAGTGACAGGCTCCAGGTGGATGAGCAGTTCTTC.

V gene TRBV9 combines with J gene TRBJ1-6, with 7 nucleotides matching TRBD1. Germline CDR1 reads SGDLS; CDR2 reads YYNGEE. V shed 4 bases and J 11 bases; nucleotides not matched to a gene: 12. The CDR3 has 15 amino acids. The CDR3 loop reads CASSSGAGGAAPLHF. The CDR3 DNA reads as TGTGCCAGCAGCTCTGGCGCAGGGGGAGCGGCACCCCTCCACTTT.

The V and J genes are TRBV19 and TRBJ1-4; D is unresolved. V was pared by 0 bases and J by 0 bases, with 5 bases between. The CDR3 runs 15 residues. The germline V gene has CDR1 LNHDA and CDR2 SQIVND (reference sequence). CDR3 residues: CASSIDRATNEKLFF. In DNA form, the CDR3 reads TGTGCCAGTAGTATAGATAGGGCAACTAATGAAAAACTGTTTTTT. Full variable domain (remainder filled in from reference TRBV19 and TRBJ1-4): DGGITQSPKYLFRKEGQNVTLSCEQNLNHDAMYWYRQDPGQGLRLIYYSQIVNDFQKGDIAEGYSVSREKKESFPLTVTSAQKNPTAFYLCASSIDRATNEKLFFGSGTQLSVL.

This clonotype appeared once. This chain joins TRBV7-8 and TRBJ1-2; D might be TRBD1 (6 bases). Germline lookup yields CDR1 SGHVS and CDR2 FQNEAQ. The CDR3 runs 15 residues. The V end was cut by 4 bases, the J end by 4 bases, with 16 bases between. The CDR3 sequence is CASSSRTVSPYGYTF. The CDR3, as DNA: TGTGCCAGCAGCTCTAGGACAGTCTCCCCCTATGGCTACACCTTC.

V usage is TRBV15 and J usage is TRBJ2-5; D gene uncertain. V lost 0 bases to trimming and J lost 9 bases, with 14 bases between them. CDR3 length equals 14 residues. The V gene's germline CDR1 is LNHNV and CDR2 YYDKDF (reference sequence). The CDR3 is CATSRDQRVQAQYF. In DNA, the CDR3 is TGTGCCACCAGCAGAGATCAAAGGGTTCAGGCCCAGTACTTC.

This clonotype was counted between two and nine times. CDR3 nucleotides: TGTGCCAGCAGTTACGTAGGGGGTGGCAATCAGCCCCAGCATTTT. This encodes CASSYVGGGNQPQHF. The rearrangement uses TRBV6-2 or TRBV6-3 and TRBJ1-5, with D tentatively TRBD1 (6 bases). Trimming left V 2 bases short and J 2 bases short, with 10 bases between. The CDR3 contains 15 residues. Germline V gives CDR1 MNHEY, CDR2 SVGEGT.

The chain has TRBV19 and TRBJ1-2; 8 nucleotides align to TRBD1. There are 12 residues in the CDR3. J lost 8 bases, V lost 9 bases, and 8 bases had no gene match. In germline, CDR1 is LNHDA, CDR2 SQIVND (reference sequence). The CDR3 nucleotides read TGTGCCAGCAGTGTGACAGGGGCCGGCTACACCTTC. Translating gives CASSVTGAGYTF.

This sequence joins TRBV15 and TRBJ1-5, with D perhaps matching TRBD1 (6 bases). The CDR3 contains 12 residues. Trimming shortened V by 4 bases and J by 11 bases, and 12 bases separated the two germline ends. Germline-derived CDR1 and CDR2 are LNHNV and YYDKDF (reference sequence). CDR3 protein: CATSTDRLAQHF. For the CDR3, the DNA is TGTGCCACCAGCACCGACAGGTTGGCCCAGCATTTT.

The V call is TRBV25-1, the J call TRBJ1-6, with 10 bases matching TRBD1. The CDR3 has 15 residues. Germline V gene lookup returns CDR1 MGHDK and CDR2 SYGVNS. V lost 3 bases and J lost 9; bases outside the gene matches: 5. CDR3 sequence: CASSDTRQGASPLHF. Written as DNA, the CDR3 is TGTGCCAGCAGTGATACCAGACAGGGGGCTTCACCCCTCCACTTT.